Given below is one T cell receptor (beta chain) in context. Its antigen specificity is not known. No much larger clone exists at a distance of one base, and base qualities are not known. These data come from a study of graft-versus-host responses after intestinal transplantation (dated by TCRdb to 2020 to 2022). About the investigation overall: Recipients received multivisceral, liver-intestinal, or isolated intestinal transplants. Every recipient was given anti-thymocyte globulin induction, followed by 3 to 4 years of maintenance tacrolimus and steroids. After intestinal transplantation, graft-versus-host and host-versus-graft alloreactive T cell clones were followed in the graft, circulation and bone marrow using bulk TCR-beta CDR3 sequencing. To identify alloreactive clones, pre-transplant mixed lymphocyte reaction products were sequenced and then compared with unstimulated pre-transplant donor and recipient T cells. The cohort enrolled about 23 intestinal transplant recipients, one of whom was a retransplant, and 3 patients without pretransplant specimens were excluded. A peak of at least 4% donor T cells among recipient peripheral blood mononuclear cells was the definition used for donor T cell macrochimerism. Samples from a few later patients were sequenced in-house on an Illumina MiSeq with MiXCR processing rather than by the commercial service.

CDR1 and CDR2 are read off the germline V gene as SGDLS and YYNGEE. Deletion took 4 bases off V and 6 bases off J, with a span of 15 bases between the germline ends. Inclusive of the bounding cysteine and phenylalanine, the CDR3 is 14 residues long. The entry retains the CDR3 DNA only, 42 bases that are in frame from base 1. Library preparation used the immunoSEQ multiplex PCR assay. For most patients, genomic DNA was isolated with the Qiagen DNeasy Blood and Tissue Kit and shipped frozen to Adaptive Biotechnologies for TCR sequencing. For most patients, high-throughput TCR-beta CDR3 sequencing of genomic DNA was performed by Adaptive Biotechnologies. In the source study's methods: TCR sequencing data for some 17 patients were retrieved from Adaptive's ImmunoSEQ software; a few other patients were processed with MiXCR and VDJtools. To correct CD4 versus CD8 sorting errors, any sequence found in both subsets at a frequency ratio below 5:1 was removed. CDR3 nucleotide sequences shared between donor and recipient were removed because their origin could not be assigned. At least 2-fold expansion over unstimulated cells and a minimum CFSE-low frequency of 0.002% (template counts) or 0.001% (read counts) were required for clones to be classified as alloreactive. Mappable clones were those detected in sequenced pre-transplant spleen, lymph node, or MLR CFSE-low populations of the donor or recipient. The cumulative frequency of alloreactive clones was calculated as a percentage of all sequences, weighted by copy number. The immuneACCESS repertoire file appears here via TCRdb, limited to in-frame rearrangements. These files lack a portion of the clones; in checked studies, under half of the deficit traces to unresolved V genes, and the cause of the others is not known. V, J and clone size are taken as reported in that table, and D and trimming were inferred from the DNA itself. The sample data list tens of thousands of clones, and 85% to 95% of these were observed just once. In total, the top ten clones hold 0.5% to 0.6% of the sample.

What this sample's time point label stands for: cells obtained before transplantation from donor or recipient. CD3+CD4+ and CD3+CD8+ populations were FACS-sorted from unstimulated pre-transplant donor and recipient cells taken from spleen or lymph nodes. Summary of the overall study and its limitations: In the allografts of patients with donor T cell macrochimerism, GvH to HvG T cell clonal ratios were high. The conclusions were limited by the relatively low number and heterogeneity of the intestinal transplant patients. GvH clones were detected in recipient bone marrow, and some appeared earlier in ileal mucosa or blood, consistent with an intestinal mucosal origin. Early after transplant, declines in HvG clones were associated with peak levels of circulating GvH clones.

This TCR derives from a human donor who was the organ donor for an intestinal transplant. The material was unstimulated CD8+ T cells sorted from spleen or lymph node cells, obtained before transplant. The chain joins TRBV9 to TRBJ2-3; a tentative D call is TRBD2 (7 bases match). In nucleotide form, the sequence is TGTGCCAGCAGCCCGGGGGGCGGGGAGGATACGCAGTATTTT. Its coded protein is CASSPGGGEDTQYF.